This TCR beta chain was observed in a study of blood T cell repertoires in COVID-19. Per the original data handling: Quantification of nucleated cells was approximated via reference gene primer amplification. Profiled with immunoSEQ multiplex PCR; TCRdb holds only in-frame clones, not every one. V and J calls and clone size are given by that table; D and trimming were obtained from the DNA. The sample consists of about 380,000 clones, 88% of them appearing once. The CDR3 runs to 13 residues. Looked up from germline, CDR1 is MNHNS and CDR2 is SASEGT. V lost 0 bases and J 4 bases, leaving 6 bases between the germline ends. Living in under 30 US areas, the participants were between 18 and 89 years of age.

This clonotype was sampled from a woman aged 18-30 years who had recovered from COVID-19. The material sequenced was PBMCs or T cells enriched from blood (not recorded which). The chain employs TRBV6-1 and TRBJ1-1, with D uncertain. The CDR3 here is CASSEARITEAFF. The CDR3, as DNA: TGTGCCAGCAGTGAAGCGAGGATCACTGAAGCTTTCTTT.